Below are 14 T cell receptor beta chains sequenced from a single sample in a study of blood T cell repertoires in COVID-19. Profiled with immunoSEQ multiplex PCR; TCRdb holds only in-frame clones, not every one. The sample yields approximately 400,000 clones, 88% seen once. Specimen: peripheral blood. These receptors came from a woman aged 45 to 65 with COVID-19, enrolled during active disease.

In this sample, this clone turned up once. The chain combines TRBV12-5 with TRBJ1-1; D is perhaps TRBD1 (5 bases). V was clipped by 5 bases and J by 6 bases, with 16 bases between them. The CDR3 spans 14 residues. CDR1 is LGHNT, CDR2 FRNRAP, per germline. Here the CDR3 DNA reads TGTGCTAGTGGTCCCCCAGGACGGGGGGCTGAAGCTTTCTTT. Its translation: CASGPPGRGAEAFF.

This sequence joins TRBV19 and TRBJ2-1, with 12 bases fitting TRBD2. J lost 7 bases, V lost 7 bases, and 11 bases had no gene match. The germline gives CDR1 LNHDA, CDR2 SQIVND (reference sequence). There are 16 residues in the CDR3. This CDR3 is CASNTVRTSGVNEQFF. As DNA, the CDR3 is TGTGCCAGTAACACGGTCCGGACTAGCGGGGTAAATGAGCAGTTCTTC.

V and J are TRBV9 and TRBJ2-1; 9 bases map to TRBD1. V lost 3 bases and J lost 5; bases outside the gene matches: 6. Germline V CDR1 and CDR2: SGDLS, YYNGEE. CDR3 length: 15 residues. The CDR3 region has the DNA TGTGCCAGCAGCGCTCCGGGACAGGGACACAATGAGCAGTTCTTC. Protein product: CASSAPGQGHNEQFF.

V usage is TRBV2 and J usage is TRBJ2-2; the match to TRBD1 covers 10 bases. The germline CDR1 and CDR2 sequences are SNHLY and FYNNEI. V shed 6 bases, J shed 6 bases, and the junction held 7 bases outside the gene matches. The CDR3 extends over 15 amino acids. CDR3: CASRADRGVPGELFF. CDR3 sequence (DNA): TGTGCCAGCAGAGCGGACAGGGGGGTTCCCGGGGAGCTGTTTTTT.

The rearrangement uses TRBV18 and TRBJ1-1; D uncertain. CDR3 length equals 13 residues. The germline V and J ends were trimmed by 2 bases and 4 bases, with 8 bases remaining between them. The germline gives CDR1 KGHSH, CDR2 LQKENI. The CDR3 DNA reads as TGTGCCAGCTCACCAAAAGAGGGCACTGAAGCTTTCTTT. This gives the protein CASSPKEGTEAFF.

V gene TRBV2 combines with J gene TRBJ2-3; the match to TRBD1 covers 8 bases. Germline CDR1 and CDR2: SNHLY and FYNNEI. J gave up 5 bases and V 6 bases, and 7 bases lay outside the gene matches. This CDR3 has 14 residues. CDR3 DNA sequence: TGTGCCAGCAGAGCACAGGGGGATGTAGATACGCAGTATTTT. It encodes CASRAQGDVDTQYF.

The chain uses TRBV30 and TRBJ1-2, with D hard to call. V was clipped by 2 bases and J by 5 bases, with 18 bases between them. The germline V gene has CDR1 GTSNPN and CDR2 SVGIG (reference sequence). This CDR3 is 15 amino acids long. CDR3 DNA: TGTGCCTGGAGTCTAATTTCTGAGGCGCTATATGGCTACACCTTC. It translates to CAWSLISEALYGYTF.

The CDR3 coding sequence is TGCAGCGTTGTTACTAGCGGGACCACAGATACGCAGTATTTT. It specifies CSVVTSGTTDTQYF. The rearrangement links TRBV29-1 to TRBJ2-3, with 10 bases that match TRBD2. This CDR3 is 14 amino acids long. The V segment lost 4 bases and the J segment 2 bases; nucleotides outside the gene matches: 3. CDR1 is SQVTM and CDR2 is ANQGSEA in the germline V gene.

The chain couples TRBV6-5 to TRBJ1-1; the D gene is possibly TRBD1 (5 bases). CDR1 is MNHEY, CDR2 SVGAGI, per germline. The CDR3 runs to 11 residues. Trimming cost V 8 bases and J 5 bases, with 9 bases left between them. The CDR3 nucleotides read TGTGCCAGCGGGGCGTGGACTGAAGCTTTCTTT. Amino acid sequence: CASGAWTEAFF.

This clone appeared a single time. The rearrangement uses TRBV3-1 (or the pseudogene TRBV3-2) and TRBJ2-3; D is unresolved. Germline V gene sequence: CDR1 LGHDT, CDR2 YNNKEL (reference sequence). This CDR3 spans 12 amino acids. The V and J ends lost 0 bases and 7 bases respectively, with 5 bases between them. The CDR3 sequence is CASSQDRYTQYF. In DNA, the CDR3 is TGTGCCAGCAGCCAAGATAGATATACGCAGTATTTT.

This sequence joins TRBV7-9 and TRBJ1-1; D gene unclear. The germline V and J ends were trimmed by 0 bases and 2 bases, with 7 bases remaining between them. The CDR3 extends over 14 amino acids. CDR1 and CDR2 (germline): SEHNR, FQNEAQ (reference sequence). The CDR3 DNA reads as TGTGCCAGCAGCTTAGCGGCCCAAAACACTGAAGCTTTCTTT. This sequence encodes CASSLAAQNTEAFF.

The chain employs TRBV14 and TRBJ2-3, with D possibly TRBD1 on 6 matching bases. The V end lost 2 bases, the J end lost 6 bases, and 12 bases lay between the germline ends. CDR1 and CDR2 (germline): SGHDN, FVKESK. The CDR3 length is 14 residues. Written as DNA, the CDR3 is TGTGCCAGCAGCCAACACAGGGATTGGGATACGCAGTATTTT. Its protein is CASSQHRDWDTQYF. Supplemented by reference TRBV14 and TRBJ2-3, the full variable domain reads EAGVTQFPSHSVIEKGQTVTLRCDPISGHDNLYWYRRVMGKEIKFLLHFVKESKQDESGMPNNRFLAERTGGTYSTLKVQPAELEDSGVYFCASSQHRDWDTQYFGPGTRLTVL.

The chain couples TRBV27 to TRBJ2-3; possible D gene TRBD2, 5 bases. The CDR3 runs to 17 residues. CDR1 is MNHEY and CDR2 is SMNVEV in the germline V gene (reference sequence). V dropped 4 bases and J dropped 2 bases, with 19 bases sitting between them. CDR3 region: CASSYSLSAVHTDTQYF. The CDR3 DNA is TGTGCCAGCAGTTATTCCCTCTCAGCGGTCCACACAGATACGCAGTATTTT.

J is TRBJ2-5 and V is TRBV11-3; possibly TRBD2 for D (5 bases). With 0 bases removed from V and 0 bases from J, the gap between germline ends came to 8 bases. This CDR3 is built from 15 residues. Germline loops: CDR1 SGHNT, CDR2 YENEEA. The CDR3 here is CASSLDRGYQETQYF. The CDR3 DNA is TGTGCCAGCAGCTTAGATCGCGGGTACCAAGAGACCCAGTACTTC. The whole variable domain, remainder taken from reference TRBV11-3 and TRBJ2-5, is EAGVVQSPRYKIIEKKQPVAFWCNPISGHNTLYWYLQNLGQGPELLIRYENEEAVDDSQLPKDRFSAERLKGVDSTLKIQPAELGDSAVYLCASSLDRGYQETQYFGPGTRLLVL.